Below are 5 T cell receptor beta chains sequenced from a single sample in a study of patients and donors after allogeneic stem cell transplantation (dated by TCRdb to the early 2020s). The library relied on RT-PCR. Sequencing used a NextSeq 550. In-frame beta chains were kept once TCRdb had trimmed the public reads at Q25 with fastp and called clones with MiXCR. Here each entry gathers all rows of one CDR3 protein and keeps the most common genes and DNA. The sample table holds approximately 140,000 distinct CDR3 sequences, of which approximately 37% were seen once. Clones ranked in the top ten supply about 50% of the sample. Sequenced sample: blood, either unsorted or a sorted T cell fraction (not recorded which). The receptors were sampled from a human donor who was either an allogeneic HSCT recipient or a stem cell or donor lymphocyte infusion donor (not recorded which). It is not recorded whose cells these are; they may come from a transplant donor.

The chain recombines TRBV6-2 or TRBV6-3 with TRBJ1-1; D gene uncertain. The CDR3 length is 14 residues. Germline CDR1 is MNHEY and CDR2 is SVGEGT. V lost 2 bases to trimming and J lost 3 bases, with 10 bases between them. CDR3 bases: TGTGCCAGCAGTTACGGCCTTGGGGACACTGAAGCTTTCTTT. Protein: CASSYGLGDTEAFF.

The rearrangement links TRBV5-1 to TRBJ1-2; D ambiguous. Germline V gene lookup returns CDR1 SGHRS and CDR2 YFSETQ. The V and J ends lost 4 bases and 3 bases respectively, with 19 bases between them. The CDR3 spans 16 residues. CDR3 nucleotide sequence: TGCGCCAGCAGCCCTCATAATTCCGTAAAGGACTATGGCTACACCTTC. It is translated as CASSPHNSVKDYGYTF.

This clonotype was detected only a few times. The chain links TRBV6-5 to TRBJ1-6; D is unresolved. The CDR3 has 16 amino acids. Germline CDR1 MNHEY, CDR2 SVGAGI. The V and J ends lost 4 bases and 3 bases respectively, with 13 bases between them. For the CDR3, the DNA is TGTGCCAGCAGTTCTCCCCATCGGGACTATAATTCACCCCTCCACTTT. This gives the protein CASSSPHRDYNSPLHF.

The chain is built from TRBV5-1 and TRBJ2-3, with 7 bases fitting TRBD2. The CDR3 spans 13 residues. V lost 4 bases to trimming and J lost 6 bases; unmatched junction nucleotides: 5. Germline V gene lookup returns CDR1 SGHRS and CDR2 YFSETQ. The CDR3 reads CASSHGGIDTQYF. CDR3 bases: TGCGCCAGCAGCCACGGGGGGATCGATACGCAGTATTTT.

The V gene is TRBV12-3 or TRBV12-4, the J gene TRBJ1-1; tentative D call: TRBD1 (5 bases). V lost 10 bases and J lost 1, with 7 bases in between. The CDR3 loop spans 11 amino acids. This CDR3 reads CANGGNTEAFF. In DNA, the CDR3 is TGTGCCAATGGGGGGAACACTGAAGCTTTCTTT.